Below, 14 T cell receptor beta chains from the same sample are listed, as sequenced in a study of T-cell reconstitution after alpha-beta-depleted transplantation in children. It was with unique molecular identifiers that the TCRbeta library was prepared. Via MiXCR, TCRdb re-called the PCR reads, giving one row per CDR3 protein. The data contain about 480,000 distinct CDR3 sequences, roughly an eighth of them singletons. Sample: PBMCs from the stem cell graft donor, taken from the stem cell graft. Receptor source: a human donor who donated a stem cell graft to a child with combined immunodeficiency.

This clonotype came up many times. V is TRBV7-8 and J is TRBJ1-3, with D possibly being TRBD1 (5 bases). The germline V and J ends were trimmed by 7 bases and 0 bases, with 13 bases remaining between them. CDR3 size: 15 residues. The germline gives CDR1 SGHVS, CDR2 FQNEAQ. The CDR3 spells CASTWGRSSGNTIYF. The CDR3 nucleotides are TGTGCCAGCACCTGGGGCAGGTCCTCTGGAAACACCATATATTTT.

This chain joins TRBV20-1 and TRBJ1-1, with 8 bases fitting TRBD1. The CDR3 is 15 residues long. From germline, CDR1 is DFQATT and CDR2 SNEGSKA (reference sequence). Unmatched junction bases numbered 9, after V lost 5 bases and J lost 1 base. The CDR3 reads CSAGQGEGRNTEAFF. CDR3 nucleotide sequence: TGCAGTGCTGGACAGGGTGAAGGGCGGAACACTGAAGCTTTCTTT.

CDR3 DNA: TGTGCCAGCAGACCCGGACTAGCGGGAGTTGGTGAGCAGTTCTTC. Its protein is CASRPGLAGVGEQFF. This chain connects TRBV14 to TRBJ2-1; 13 positions match TRBD2. CDR1 and CDR2 (germline): SGHDN, FVKESK. V lost 6 bases to trimming and J lost 9 bases; unmatched junction nucleotides: 8. The CDR3 runs to 15 residues.

This CDR3 is CASSFWDRGQGAFF. CDR3 nucleotide sequence: TGTGCCAGCAGTTTTTGGGACAGGGGGCAAGGAGCTTTCTTT. The chain links TRBV6-5 to TRBJ1-1; 12 bases line up with TRBD1. The germline V gene has CDR1 MNHEY and CDR2 SVGAGI. J gave up 10 bases and V 4 bases, and 7 bases lay outside the gene matches. This CDR3 has 14 residues.

This clonotype was observed many times. The chain employs TRBV29-1 and TRBJ2-2; 7 bases map to TRBD2. J gave up 4 bases and V 5 bases, and 4 bases lay outside the gene matches. CDR1 is SQVTM, CDR2 ANQGSEA, per germline. The CDR3 spans 13 residues. CDR3 in amino acids: CSVLAALTGELFF. Here the CDR3 DNA reads TGCAGCGTTCTAGCGGCCCTCACCGGGGAGCTGTTTTTT.

This clonotype was seen more than once but under ten times. The CDR3 loop is CATSISGRTYEQYF. In DNA form, the CDR3 reads TGTGCCACCAGCATTAGCGGGAGGACCTACGAGCAGTACTTC. J is TRBJ2-7 and V is TRBV15, with 10 bases that match TRBD2. V lost 4 bases and J lost 2; bases outside the gene matches: 2. CDR3 length equals 14 residues. CDR1 LNHNV and CDR2 YYDKDF come from the germline V gene (reference sequence).

The rearrangement links TRBV6-2 or TRBV6-3 to TRBJ2-1; D tentatively reads TRBD1 or TRBD2 (5 bases each). CDR1 and CDR2 (germline): MNHEY, SVGEGT. The CDR3 is made up of 14 amino acids. V dropped 6 bases and J dropped 6 bases, with 15 bases sitting between them. In DNA form, the CDR3 reads TGTGCCAGCAGGAGGGGAGATGGGGGCAATGAGCAGTTCTTC. Translation: CASRRGDGGNEQFF.

The CDR3 reads CASSSRRGYEQYF. In DNA, the CDR3 is TGCGCCAGCAGCTCCCGAAGGGGGTACGAGCAGTACTTC. V usage is TRBV5-1 and J usage is TRBJ2-7; D is perhaps TRBD1 (6 bases). The germline CDR1 and CDR2 sequences are SGHRS and YFSETQ. The CDR3 contains 13 residues. V gave up 3 bases and J gave up 4 bases, with 11 bases separating them.

The table lists this clonotype with many counts. The chain couples TRBV9 to TRBJ2-2; a possible D gene is TRBD1 (5 bases). CDR3 length: 15 amino acids. Looked up from germline, CDR1 is SGDLS and CDR2 is YYNGEE. The V gene lost 3 bases and the J gene lost 1 base, with 10 bases spanning the gap. CDR3 coding DNA: TGTGCCAGCAGCGCCCCCGGACAGAACACCGGGGAGCTGTTTTTT. As protein: CASSAPGQNTGELFF.

This clonotype has a handful of counts. V and J are TRBV20-1 and TRBJ2-3; TRBD1 matches at 8 bases. V shed 2 bases and J 5 bases; nucleotides not matched to a gene: 3. There are 13 residues in the CDR3. CDR1 DFQATT and CDR2 SNEGSKA come from the germline V gene (reference sequence). CDR3 protein: CSARKQGEDTQYF. The CDR3 DNA reads TGCAGTGCTAGAAAACAGGGGGAAGATACGCAGTATTTT.

This clonotype was detected ten times or more. The J gene is TRBJ2-3, the V gene TRBV7-2; no firm D call. The CDR3 loop spans 14 amino acids. Per the germline V gene, CDR1 is SGHTA and CDR2 is FQGNSA. The V end lost 5 bases, the J end lost 5 bases, and 14 bases lay between the germline ends. CDR3 sequence reads: CASSPVGFGDTQYF. The CDR3 bases are TGTGCCAGCAGCCCGGTGGGGTTCGGAGATACGCAGTATTTT.

This clonotype has a handful of counts. The gene calls are TRBV29-1 and TRBJ2-7; D is unresolved. CDR1 and CDR2 from the germline V gene are SQVTM and ANQGSEA. This CDR3 has 13 amino acids. Trimming took 7 bases from V and 3 from J, leaving 16 bases between them. In DNA form, the CDR3 reads TGCAGCGCGAGCAGACCACCCATCTACGAGCAGTACTTC. This encodes CSASRPPIYEQYF.

The chain is built from TRBV5-1 and TRBJ2-1, with D unclear. The ends were cut back, 2 bases at V and 6 bases at J, with 15 bases in the middle. Per germline, CDR1 SGHRS and CDR2 YFSETQ. The CDR3 has 15 residues. Here the CDR3 DNA reads TGCGCCAGCAGCTTTATGGGGTCTCTCGGCAATGAGCAGTTCTTC. Its protein is CASSFMGSLGNEQFF.

V is TRBV30 and J is TRBJ2-3; no definite D call. V was pared by 1 base and J by 4 bases, with 6 bases between. In germline, CDR1 is GTSNPN, CDR2 SVGIG (reference sequence). The length of the CDR3 is 12 residues. The CDR3 DNA sequence: TGTGCCTGGAGTGAGTCCTCAGATACGCAGTATTTT. Its protein product is CAWSESSDTQYF.